This T cell receptor (beta chain) is drawn from a study of T cells in Graves' hyperthyroidism and ophthalmopathy (dated by TCRdb to between 2019 and 2020). Background for the entire study: Peripheral blood samples were taken at initial diagnosis, before any treatment was given. A discovery cohort of roughly 100 patients, 43 with Graves' ophthalmopathy and 55 to 60 with stable Graves' hyperthyroidism, was used to find distinguishing TCR V-J signatures. Prospective prediction of ophthalmopathy was tested in an independent validation cohort consisting of under 20 hyperthyroidism patients and approximately 16 patients who later progressed to ophthalmopathy. The roughly 90 discovery patients were divided at random into training and test sets in a 7:3 ratio. Thyroid tissue and blood T-cell repertoires from more than 5 Graves' hyperthyroidism patients were also compared in the study. After sampling, hyperthyroidism patients received methimazole starting at 30 mg daily, and ophthalmopathy patients received high-dose intravenous methylprednisolone. According to the paper, TCR Vbeta CDR3 sequencing was carried out on about 140 peripheral blood samples, which came from over 40 ophthalmopathy, under 85 hyperthyroidism and approximately 17 progressor patients.

To note about this clonotype: Which antigen it targets is not known. Qualities for individual bases were not recorded, and no much larger clone is one base off.

The TCR beta CDR3 regions were amplified from the RNA transcripts. The TCR CDR3 was subjected to a first round of RT-PCR using the HTBI primer set and the Qiagen OneStep RT-PCR kit. Libraries were constructed in a second round of multiplex PCR, after which size selection and purification were carried out. Libraries were sequenced paired-end with 100 bp reads on an Illumina HiSeq2000. Under the source paper's analysis protocol: SOAPnuke was used to process the raw data, with reads discarded if the reads contained adapters or uncalled bases, had a mean Phred below 15, or lacked an exact constant-primer or identifier match. High-quality paired reads were merged using COPE v1.2.5, and each unique nucleotide sequence was defined as a clonotype. Clonotypes were aligned to IMGT TRBV, TRBD and TRBJ reference segments using MiTCR v1.1. The analysis included only V-J combinations with a frequency above 0.0001, which together covered 99% to 99.2% of the repertoires. The TCS score was defined as F50 (clonal expansion) divided by E x V (chaos), with BLOSUM62-based TCRdist calculated between CDR3 peptides within each V-J. Welch's t-statistics and random forest reduced 514 V-J features to fewer than 15, which were used in a naive Bayes classifier (R e1071). TCRdb reprocessing: public reads trimmed at Q25 with fastp, clones called with MiXCR, in-frame beta chains kept. Entries that share a CDR3 protein sequence are merged under the most common genes and DNA. The V and J calls and clone size are TCRdb's, not the authors'. This sample is represented by 150,000 or so distinct CDR3 sequences; 22% of them were singletons. The ten largest clonotypes hold more than 60% of the sample.

The hyperthyroidism patients were between 18 and 65 years old and newly diagnosed, with a disease duration of less than 2 months. Any patient with an uncontrolled infection, another autoimmune disease, pregnancy or lactation was excluded. Diagnoses were based on clinical symptoms, serum thyroxine and TRAb, thyroid ultrasound and orbital computed tomography. For progressor patients, blood was drawn at the first diagnosis of hyperthyroidism, before any ophthalmopathy symptoms had appeared. Ficoll-Paque density gradient centrifugation was used to isolate PBMCs from about 10 ml of fresh peripheral blood. Progressor patients were defined as those initially diagnosed with Graves' hyperthyroidism in whom ophthalmopathy developed during follow-up. Trizol reagent was used to extract total RNA, and RNA quality was then checked on an Agilent 2100 Bioanalyzer. Measured from the cysteine to the phenylalanine, the CDR3 is 17 residues long. Only CDR3 DNA is held: 51 bases, read in frame from base 1. V ends up 7 bases short and J 4 bases short, with an unmatched junction base count of 10. CDR1 and CDR2 are read off the germline V gene (reference sequence) as PRHDT and FYEKMQ.

Broader findings and caveats from the paper: Most expanded thyroid clonotypes (frequency above 0.001) were also found in blood, which suggests that blood repertoires may mirror thyroid immune responses. Sample size was not statistically predetermined, and investigators were not blinded to group allocation. A model built on a 13 V-J signature distinguished ophthalmopathy from stable hyperthyroidism, reaching over 85% sensitivity and under 84% specificity in cross-validation and 80%/75% in testing. In validation, the model predicted progression to ophthalmopathy a median of roughly 6.5 months before onset, with approximately 71% sensitivity and about 72% specificity.

This sequence was found in a woman between 45 and 65 years old with Graves' hyperthyroidism that later progressed to Graves' ophthalmopathy. This chain joins TRBV13 to TRBJ2-5; TRBD2 agrees with 15 junctional bases. The sample taken for sequencing was blood. The DNA is as follows: TGTGCCAGCACCATCGGACTAGCGGGAGGGCCGCGAGAGACCCAGTACTTC. Its translation is CASTIGLAGGPRETQYF.